The present T cell receptor beta chain was sequenced within a study of OX40 agonist ivuxolimab in advanced cancers. The repertoire was sequenced with immunoSEQ multiplex PCR; TCRdb's copy has only in-frame clones and lacks some. The profile shows around 25,000 clones, over 65% of them singletons. This clone appeared once. The antigen is undetermined. General study points: Both CD4+ and CD8+ T cell populations in blood had undergone clonal expansion by week 6 at 0.1 to 3.0 mg/kg.

Exclusion applied to patients with autoimmune disease history or systemic immunosuppression. CDR1 MNHNY and CDR2 SVGAGI come from the germline V gene (reference sequence). V lost 2 bases to trimming and J lost 10 bases, with 12 bases between them. The CDR3 is 14 residues long. The chain employs TRBV6-6 and TRBJ1-6; the D gene is possibly TRBD1 (5 bases). The source is an adult with an advanced solid tumor such as melanoma, head and neck, liver or kidney cancer. Sequencing used CD4+ or CD8+ T cells sorted from blood, obtained in a trial of the OX40 agonist ivuxolimab. CDR3 region: CASSYTTDQSPLHF. CDR3 sequence (DNA): TGTGCCAGCAGTTACACGACAGACCAATCACCCCTCCACTTT.